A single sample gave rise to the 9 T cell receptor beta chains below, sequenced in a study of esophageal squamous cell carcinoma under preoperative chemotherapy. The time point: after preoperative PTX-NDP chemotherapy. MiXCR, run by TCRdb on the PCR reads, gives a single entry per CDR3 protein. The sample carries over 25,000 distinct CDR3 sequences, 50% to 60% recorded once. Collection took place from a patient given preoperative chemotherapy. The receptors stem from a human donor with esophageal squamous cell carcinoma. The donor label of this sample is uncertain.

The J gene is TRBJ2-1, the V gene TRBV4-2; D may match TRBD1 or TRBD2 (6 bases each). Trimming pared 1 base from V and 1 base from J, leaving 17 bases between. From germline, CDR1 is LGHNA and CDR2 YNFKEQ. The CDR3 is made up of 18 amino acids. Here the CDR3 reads CASSQGMGGGLSYNEQFF. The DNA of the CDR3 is TGTGCCAGCAGCCAAGGTATGGGGGGCGGATTATCCTACAATGAGCAGTTCTTC.

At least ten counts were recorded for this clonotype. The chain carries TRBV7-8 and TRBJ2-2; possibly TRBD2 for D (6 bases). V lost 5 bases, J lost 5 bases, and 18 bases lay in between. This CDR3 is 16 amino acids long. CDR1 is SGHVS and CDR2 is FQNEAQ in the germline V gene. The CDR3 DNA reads TGTGCCAGCAGCAACACGGGGGATGTGAGAACCGGGGAGCTGTTTTTT. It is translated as CASSNTGDVRTGELFF.

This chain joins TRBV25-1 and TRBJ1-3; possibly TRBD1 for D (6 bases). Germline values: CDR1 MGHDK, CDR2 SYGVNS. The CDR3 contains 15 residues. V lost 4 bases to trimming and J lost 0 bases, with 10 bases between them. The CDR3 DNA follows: TGTGCCAGCAGTGGGGGACATTTCTCTGGAAACACCATATATTTT. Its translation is CASSGGHFSGNTIYF. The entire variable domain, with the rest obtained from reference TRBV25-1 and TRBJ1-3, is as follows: EADIYQTPRYLVIGTGKKITLECSQTMGHDKMYWYQQDPGMELHLIHYSYGVNSTEKGDLSSESTVSRIRTEHFPLTLESARPSHTSQYLCASSGGHFSGNTIYFGEGSWLTVV.

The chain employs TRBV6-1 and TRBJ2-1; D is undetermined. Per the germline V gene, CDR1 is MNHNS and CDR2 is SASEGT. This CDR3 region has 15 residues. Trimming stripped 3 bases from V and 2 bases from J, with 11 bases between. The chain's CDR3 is CASSDVGSPYNEQFF. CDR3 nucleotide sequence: TGTGCCAGCAGTGACGTTGGCAGCCCCTACAATGAGCAGTTCTTC.

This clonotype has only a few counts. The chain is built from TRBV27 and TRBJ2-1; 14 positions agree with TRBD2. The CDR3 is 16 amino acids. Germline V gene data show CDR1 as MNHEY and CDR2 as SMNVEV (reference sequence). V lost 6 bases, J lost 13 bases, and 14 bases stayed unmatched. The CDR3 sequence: CASSQRLAGGGETQFF. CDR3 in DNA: TGTGCCAGCAGCCAAAGACTAGCGGGGGGGGGGGAGACCCAGTTCTTC.

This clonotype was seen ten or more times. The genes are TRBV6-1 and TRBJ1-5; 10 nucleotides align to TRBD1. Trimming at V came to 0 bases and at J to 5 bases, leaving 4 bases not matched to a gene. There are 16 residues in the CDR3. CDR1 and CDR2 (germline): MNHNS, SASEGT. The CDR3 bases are TGTGCCAGCAGTGAAGCGAAGACAGGGGGCTATCAGCCCCAGCATTTT. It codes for CASSEAKTGGYQPQHF.

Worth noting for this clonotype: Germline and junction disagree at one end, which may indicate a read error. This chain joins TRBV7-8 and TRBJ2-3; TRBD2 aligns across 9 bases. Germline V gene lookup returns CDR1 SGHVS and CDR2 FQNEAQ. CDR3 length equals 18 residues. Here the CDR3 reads CASSPWEAGGGAEDMQYF. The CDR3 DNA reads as TGTGCCAGCAGCCCCTGGGAGGCGGGGGGGGGAGCCGAAGATATGCAGTACTTT.

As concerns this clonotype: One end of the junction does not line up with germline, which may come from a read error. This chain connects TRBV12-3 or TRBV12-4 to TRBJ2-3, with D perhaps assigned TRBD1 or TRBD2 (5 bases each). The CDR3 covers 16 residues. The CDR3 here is CASSTTGRCAKNTQYF. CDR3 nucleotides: TGTGCCAGCAGTACCACGGGGCGGTGCGCCAAAAATACGCAGTACTTT.

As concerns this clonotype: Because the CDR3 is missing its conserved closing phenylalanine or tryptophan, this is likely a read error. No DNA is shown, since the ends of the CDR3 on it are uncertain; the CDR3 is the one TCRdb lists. The CDR3 loop is CASSSPGLAGGGQASRFS. V usage is TRBV7-8 and J usage is TRBJ2-5; the D segment call TRBD2 is taken from the table without a DNA check. Germline V gene lookup returns CDR1 SGHVS and CDR2 FQNEAQ. From its first to its last residue, the CDR3 has 18 amino acids.